The 14 T cell receptor beta chains presented below share a single source sample, sequenced in a study of identical twins. TCRdb re-called the 5' RACE reads through MiXCR, storing one row per CDR3 protein. The sample yields under 250,000 distinct CDR3 sequences, approximately 9% seen once. Sequencing was done on a sample of memory (CD45RO+) T cells sorted from blood. Receptor source: a young woman in good health.

Here the CDR3 reads CASSPRKLALSSYNEQFF. The DNA of the CDR3 is TGTGCCAGCAGCCCCCGGAAGCTAGCGTTGAGCTCCTACAATGAGCAGTTCTTC. The gene calls are TRBV11-2 and TRBJ2-1; D may be TRBD2 (6 bases). Germline CDR1 SGHAT, CDR2 FQNNGV. The CDR3 has 18 residues. V was trimmed by 5 bases and J by 0 bases, leaving 20 bases between them.

The chain combines TRBV5-6 with TRBJ2-1, with TRBD2 identical over 16 bases. Germline CDR1 reads SGHDT; CDR2 reads YYEEEE. Unmatched junction bases numbered 9, after V lost 4 bases and J lost 8 bases. The CDR3 contains 17 residues. The CDR3 DNA reads TGTGCCAGCAGCATGACCGGGACTAGCGGGGGGGCCTATGAGCAGTTCTTC. Translated: CASSMTGTSGGAYEQFF.

V and J are TRBV27 and TRBJ2-1; 7 bases are a match to TRBD1. The V gene's germline CDR1 is MNHEY and CDR2 SMNVEV (reference sequence). The CDR3 is 13 residues long. V shed 6 bases and J 8 bases; nucleotides not matched to a gene: 7. The chain's CDR3 is CASRDRRYDEQFF. The DNA of the CDR3 is TGTGCCAGCAGGGACAGGCGATACGATGAGCAGTTCTTC.

This clonotype turned up a few times. The chain employs TRBV11-2 and TRBJ2-2; D possibly corresponds to TRBD2 (6 bases). Germline V lookup: CDR1 SGHAT, CDR2 FQNNGV. This CDR3 comprises 15 residues. The germline V and J ends were trimmed by 3 bases and 4 bases, with 12 bases remaining between them. As DNA, the CDR3 is TGTGCCAGCAGCTTGGCTGGGGGGAGCACCGGGGAGCTGTTTTTT. It translates to CASSLAGGSTGELFF.

This clonotype was detected a few times. J is TRBJ2-1 and V is TRBV5-1, with 9 nucleotides matching TRBD2. The CDR3 spans 15 residues. CDR1 is SGHRS and CDR2 is YFSETQ in the germline V gene. The V segment lost 4 bases and the J segment 8 bases; nucleotides outside the gene matches: 10. CDR3 amino acids: CASSTHGASGDEQFF. CDR3 DNA sequence: TGCGCCAGCAGCACCCACGGGGCTAGCGGGGATGAGCAGTTCTTC.

This clonotype was seen more than once but under ten times. V and J are TRBV21-1 and TRBJ2-1. TRBV21-1 is given as a pseudogene. The CDR3 contains 13 residues. The CDR3 DNA follows: TGTGCCAGCAGCAAGTGGGTCACCAATGAGCAGTTCTTC. This gives the protein CASSKWVTNEQFF.

This clonotype came up a few times. This chain joins TRBV28 and TRBJ1-2, with 7 bases matching TRBD1. CDR3 size: 13 residues. The germline gives CDR1 MDHEN, CDR2 SYDVKM. V lost 7 bases to trimming and J lost 2 bases; unmatched junction nucleotides: 4. The CDR3 DNA sequence: TGTGCCAGCAACATGGACAGGAACTATGGCTACACCTTC. It encodes CASNMDRNYGYTF.

V usage is TRBV3-1 and J usage is TRBJ2-3; 7 bases are a match to TRBD2. With 4 bases clipped from V and 2 bases from J, the junction kept 3 bases outside the gene matches. The germline CDR1 and CDR2 sequences are LGHDT and YNNKEL (reference sequence). This CDR3 contains 14 residues. This CDR3 is CASSRGSSTDTQYF. CDR3 nucleotides: TGTGCCAGCAGCCGCGGGAGTTCCACAGATACGCAGTATTTT.

The gene calls are TRBV7-9 and TRBJ2-1; possibly TRBD1 for D (8 bases). Trimming cost V 5 bases and J 4 bases, with 15 bases left between them. CDR1 is SEHNR, CDR2 FQNEAQ, per germline (reference sequence). The CDR3 covers 15 residues. The CDR3, as DNA: TGTGCCAGCAGCCCCGGACAGGGAGGGTACAATGAGCAGTTCTTC. This gives the protein CASSPGQGGYNEQFF.

This clonotype has ten or more counts. The rearrangement uses TRBV7-8 and TRBJ2-1, with 12 positions matching TRBD2. From germline, CDR1 is SGHVS and CDR2 FQNEAQ. The CDR3 length is 16 residues. The V gene end was trimmed by 5 bases and the J gene end by 8 bases; junction bases not matched to a gene: 10. CDR3 sequence: CASSPKTSGGVDEQFF. CDR3 nucleotides: TGTGCCAGCAGCCCAAAGACTAGCGGGGGCGTCGATGAGCAGTTCTTC.

This clonotype has a handful of counts. The chain links TRBV9 to TRBJ2-1, with 12 bases that match TRBD2. The CDR3 is made up of 15 amino acids. Germline trimming cut 4 bases from V and 7 bases from J; bases unmatched to any gene: 6. CDR1 is SGDLS and CDR2 is YYNGEE in the germline V gene. CDR3 amino acids: CASSRLAGAENEQFF. The CDR3 DNA sequence: TGTGCCAGCAGCCGACTAGCGGGAGCGGAGAATGAGCAGTTCTTC.

J is TRBJ2-3 and V is TRBV12-3 or TRBV12-4, with D unresolved. The V gene lost 10 bases and the J gene lost 8 bases, with 13 bases spanning the gap. The CDR3 is 11 amino acids. The CDR3: CATNNLGTQYF. In DNA, the CDR3 is TGTGCCACCAACAACCTCGGTACGCAGTATTTT.

This clonotype was counted only a few times. The V gene is TRBV5-5, the J gene TRBJ2-7; 10 positions match TRBD2. The length of the CDR3 is 15 residues. The germline CDR1 and CDR2 sequences are SGHKS and YYEKEE (reference sequence). J gave up 5 bases and V 0 bases, and 5 bases lay outside the gene matches. CDR3: CASSLASGSRHEQYF. CDR3 DNA sequence: TGTGCCAGCAGCTTGGCTAGCGGGAGTAGACACGAGCAGTACTTC.

This clonotype was counted between two and nine times. The V gene is TRBV20-1, the J gene TRBJ1-6; D is unclear. The CDR3 is 12 residues long. Trimming took off 0 bases at V and 5 bases at J, with 2 bases between the two ends. From germline, CDR1 is DFQATT and CDR2 SNEGSKA (reference sequence). DNA of the CDR3: TGCAGTGCTAGAGACAATAATTCACCCCTCCACTTT. Protein sequence: CSARDNNSPLHF.